This T cell receptor beta chain was sequenced for a study of blood T cell repertoires in COVID-19 (dated by TCRdb to 2019 to 2021). Background on the whole study: For ImmuneRACE Cohort 3, a participant was defined as recovered based on two consecutive negative NP/OP PCR tests, clearance by a healthcare professional, or resolution of symptoms. The collaborator samples originated in the United States, Italy and Spain and spanned the acute and convalescent phases of COVID-19. Sample metadata almost always included a de-identified subject ID, COVID-19 status, age in years and sex. The material from the prospective study consisted of cDNA or gDNA derived from T cells, B-cell-depleted T cells, or PBMCs. Samples were obtained from the ongoing ImmuneRACE study (first 160 participants) and from about 1,300 subjects provided by 6 global collaborators. The repertoires were made available in a free public database intended to serve as a resource for research on the immune response to SARS-CoV-2. The dataset comprised deeply sampled blood TCRbeta repertoires from subjects exposed to, actively infected with, or recovered from COVID-19. Where available, HLA class I and class II types were taken from metadata supplied by the sample provider and were not determined by assay-based typing.

TCRbeta CDR3 regions were amplified from genomic DNA using the immunoSEQ Assay, a bias-controlled multiplex PCR. The original pipeline was this. The number of nucleated cells in each sample was estimated from the amplification of reference gene primers within the assay. To quantify the absolute abundance of each unique TCRbeta CDR3 rearrangement, sequence reads were collapsed and filtered. Productive Simpson clonality was computed per sample as the square root of Simpson's diversity index over productive rearrangements. In its TCRdb copy, this immuneACCESS table keeps in-frame sequences only and misses some clones. Where compared with another copy, unresolved V genes explain less than half of these, and the others have no known cause. Clone size and V and J calls were adopted from that table, with D and trimming inferred from the DNA. For this sample the table gives 150,000 to 200,000 clones, of which around three quarters were detected only once. The top ten constitute 15% to 20% of the sample.

Participants in the prospective study were enrolled through a virtual design, were aged roughly 18 to 100 years, and lived in about 25 United States geographic areas. In the prospective study, cohorts were assigned on the basis of participant-reported clinical history obtained from a screening survey and a study questionnaire. Each participant in the prospective study had whole blood, serum and a nasopharyngeal or oropharyngeal swab collected by mobile phlebotomists. Prospective study participants could optionally give additional blood draws and questionnaires over an approximately two-month period. Before DNA extraction, prospective study blood samples were shipped either frozen or at room temperature. Note on this clone: Its antigen remains unidentified. Base qualities were left out, and no much larger clone turns up one base away.

Overall results and qualifications from the work: The quantity of clinical and demographic metadata differed by source and by participant and was supplied without curation.

As encoded in the germline V gene, CDR1 is KGHSH while CDR2 is LQKENI. Between the V and J ends, shortened by 4 bases and 5 bases respectively, the junction contains 13 bases. From the cysteine up to the phenylalanine, the CDR3 has a length of 14 residues. This entry keeps only the CDR3 DNA: 42 bases, framed from base 1. The source is a woman in her 70s in a cohort exposed to, infected with or recovered from COVID-19 (not recorded which). What was sequenced was PBMCs or T cells enriched from blood (not recorded which). The chain employs TRBV18 and TRBJ2-3; tentative D gene TRBD2, with 6 bases matching. CDR3 reads: CASSRDSSGDTQYF. The sequence in DNA is TGTGCCAGCTCACGGGACTCATCAGGAGATACGCAGTATTTT.